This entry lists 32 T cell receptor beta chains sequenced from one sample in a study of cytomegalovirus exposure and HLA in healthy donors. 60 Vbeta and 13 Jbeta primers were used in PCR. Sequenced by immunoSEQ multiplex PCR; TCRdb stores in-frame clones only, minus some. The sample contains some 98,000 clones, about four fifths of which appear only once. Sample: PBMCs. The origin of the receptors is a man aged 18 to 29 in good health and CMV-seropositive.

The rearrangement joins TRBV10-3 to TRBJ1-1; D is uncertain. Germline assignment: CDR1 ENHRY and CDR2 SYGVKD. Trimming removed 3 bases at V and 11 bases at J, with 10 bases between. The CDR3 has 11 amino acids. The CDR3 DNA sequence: TGTGCCATCAGTGATTCCAGGCAGGCTTTCTTT. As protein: CAISDSRQAFF.

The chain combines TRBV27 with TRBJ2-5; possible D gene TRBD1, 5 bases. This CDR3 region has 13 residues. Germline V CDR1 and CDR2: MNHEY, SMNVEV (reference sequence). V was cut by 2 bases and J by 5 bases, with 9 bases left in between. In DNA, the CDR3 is TGTGCCAGCAGTTTAACCAGGGTGGAGACCCAGTACTTC. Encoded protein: CASSLTRVETQYF.

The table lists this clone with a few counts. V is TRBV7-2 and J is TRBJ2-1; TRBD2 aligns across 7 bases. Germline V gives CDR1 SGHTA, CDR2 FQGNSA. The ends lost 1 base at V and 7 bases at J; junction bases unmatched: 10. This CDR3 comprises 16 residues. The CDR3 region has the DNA TGTGCCAGCAGCTTAGTAGGCGGGGGAATGCGTAATGAGCAGTTCTTC. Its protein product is CASSLVGGGMRNEQFF.

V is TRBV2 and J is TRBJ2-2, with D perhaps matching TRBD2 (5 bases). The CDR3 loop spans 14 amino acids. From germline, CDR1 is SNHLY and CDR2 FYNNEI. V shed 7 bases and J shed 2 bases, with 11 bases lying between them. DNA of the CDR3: TGTGCCAGCATGGCGGGTCCCAACACCGGGGAGCTGTTTTTT. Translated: CASMAGPNTGELFF.

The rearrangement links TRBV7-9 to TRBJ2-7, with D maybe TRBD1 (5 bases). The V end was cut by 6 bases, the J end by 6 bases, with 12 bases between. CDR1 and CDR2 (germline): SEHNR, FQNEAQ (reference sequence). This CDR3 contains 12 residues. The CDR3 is CASRQAQLEQYF. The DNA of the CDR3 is TGTGCCAGCAGACAGGCCCAGCTCGAGCAGTACTTC.

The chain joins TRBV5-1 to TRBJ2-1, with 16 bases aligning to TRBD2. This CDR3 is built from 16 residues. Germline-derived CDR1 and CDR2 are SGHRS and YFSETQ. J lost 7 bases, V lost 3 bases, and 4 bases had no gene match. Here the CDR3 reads CASSSGLAGGGNEQFF. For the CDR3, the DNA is TGCGCCAGCAGCTCGGGACTAGCGGGGGGGGGAAATGAGCAGTTCTTC.

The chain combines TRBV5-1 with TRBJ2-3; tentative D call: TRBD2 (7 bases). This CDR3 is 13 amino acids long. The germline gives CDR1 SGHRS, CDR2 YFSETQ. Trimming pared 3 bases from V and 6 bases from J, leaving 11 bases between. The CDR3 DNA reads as TGCGCCAGCAGCTCGGAGGGGGGGGATACGCAGTATTTT. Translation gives CASSSEGGDTQYF.

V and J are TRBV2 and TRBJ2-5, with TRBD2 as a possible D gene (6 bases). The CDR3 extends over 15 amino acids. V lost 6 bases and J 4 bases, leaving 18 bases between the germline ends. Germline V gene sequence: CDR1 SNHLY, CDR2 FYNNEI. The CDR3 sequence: CASRKTGTGVETQYF. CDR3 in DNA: TGTGCCAGCAGAAAGACCGGGACGGGGGTAGAGACCCAGTACTTC.

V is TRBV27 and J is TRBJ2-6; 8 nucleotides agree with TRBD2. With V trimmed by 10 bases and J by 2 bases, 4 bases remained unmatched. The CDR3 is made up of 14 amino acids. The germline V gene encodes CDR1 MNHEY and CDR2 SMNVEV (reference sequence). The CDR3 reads CATTGGAGANVLTF. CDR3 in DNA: TGTGCCACCACGGGAGGGGCTGGGGCCAACGTCCTGACTTTC. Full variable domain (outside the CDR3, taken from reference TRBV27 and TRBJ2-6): EAQVTQNPRYLITVTGKKLTVTCSQNMNHEYMSWYRQDPGLGLRQIYYSMNVEVTDKGDVPEGYKVSRKEKRNFPLILESPSPNQTSLYFCATTGGAGANVLTFGAGSRLTVL.

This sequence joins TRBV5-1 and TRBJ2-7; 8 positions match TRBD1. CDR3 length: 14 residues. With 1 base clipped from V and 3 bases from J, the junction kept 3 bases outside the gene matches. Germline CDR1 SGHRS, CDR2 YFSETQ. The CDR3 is CASSLSGQGYEQYF. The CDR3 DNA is TGCGCCAGCAGCTTGTCCGGACAGGGCTACGAGCAGTACTTC.

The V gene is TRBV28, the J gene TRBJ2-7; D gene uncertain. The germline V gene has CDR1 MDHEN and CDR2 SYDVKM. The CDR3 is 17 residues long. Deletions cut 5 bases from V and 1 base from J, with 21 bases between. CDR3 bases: TGTGCCAGCAGTCACCAATTCTACAGAGCCCTTTCCTACGAGCAGTACTTC. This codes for CASSHQFYRALSYEQYF.

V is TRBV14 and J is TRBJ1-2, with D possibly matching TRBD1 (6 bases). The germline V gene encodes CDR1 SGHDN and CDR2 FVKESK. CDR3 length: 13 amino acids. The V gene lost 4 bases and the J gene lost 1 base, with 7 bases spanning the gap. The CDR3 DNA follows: TGTGCCAGCAGCCTGGACAGTAACTATGGCTACACCTTC. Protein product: CASSLDSNYGYTF.

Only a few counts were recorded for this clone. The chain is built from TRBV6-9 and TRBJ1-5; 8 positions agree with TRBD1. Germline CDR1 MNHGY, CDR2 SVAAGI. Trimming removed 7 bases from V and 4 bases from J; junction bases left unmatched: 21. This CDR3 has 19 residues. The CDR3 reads CASTNPYLRGLLRNQPQHF. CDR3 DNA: TGTGCCAGCACAAACCCTTATCTCAGGGGGCTACTACGAAATCAGCCCCAGCATTTT.

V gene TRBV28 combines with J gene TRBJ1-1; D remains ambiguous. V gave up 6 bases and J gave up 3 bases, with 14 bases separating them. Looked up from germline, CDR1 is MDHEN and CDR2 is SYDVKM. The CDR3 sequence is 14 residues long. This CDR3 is CASRTGRKDTEAFF. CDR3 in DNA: TGTGCCAGCAGAACCGGGAGAAAAGACACTGAAGCTTTCTTT.

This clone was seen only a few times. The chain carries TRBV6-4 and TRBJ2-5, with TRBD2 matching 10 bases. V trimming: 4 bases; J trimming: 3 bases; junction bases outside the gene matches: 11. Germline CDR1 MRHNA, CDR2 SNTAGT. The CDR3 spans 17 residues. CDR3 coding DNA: TGTGCCAGCAGTGCCGGCTTAGCGGGGGGACCCAAAGAGACCCAGTACTTC. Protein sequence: CASSAGLAGGPKETQYF.

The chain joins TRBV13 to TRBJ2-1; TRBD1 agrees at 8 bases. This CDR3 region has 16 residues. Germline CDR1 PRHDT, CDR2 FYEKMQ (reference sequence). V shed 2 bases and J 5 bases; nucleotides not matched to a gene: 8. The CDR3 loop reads CASSLTSRGPDNEQFF. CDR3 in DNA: TGTGCCAGCAGCTTAACGTCCAGGGGGCCCGACAATGAGCAGTTCTTC.

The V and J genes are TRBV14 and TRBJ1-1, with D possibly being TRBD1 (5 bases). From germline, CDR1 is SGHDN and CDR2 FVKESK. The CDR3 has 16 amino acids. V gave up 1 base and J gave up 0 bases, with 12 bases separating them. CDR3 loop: CASSQGAGEMNTEAFF. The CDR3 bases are TGTGCCAGCAGCCAAGGGGCGGGGGAAATGAACACTGAAGCTTTCTTT.

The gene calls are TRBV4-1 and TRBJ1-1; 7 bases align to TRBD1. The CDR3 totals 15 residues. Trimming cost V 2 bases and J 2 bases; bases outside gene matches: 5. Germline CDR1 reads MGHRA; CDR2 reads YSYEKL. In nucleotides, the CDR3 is TGCGCCAGCAGCCAATTGGGACAGACTAACACTGAAGCTTTCTTT. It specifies CASSQLGQTNTEAFF.

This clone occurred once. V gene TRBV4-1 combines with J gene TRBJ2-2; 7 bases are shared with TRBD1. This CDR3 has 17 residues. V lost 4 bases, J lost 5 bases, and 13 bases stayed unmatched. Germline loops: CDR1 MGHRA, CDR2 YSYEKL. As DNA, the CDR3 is TGCGCCAGCAGCCCCCTCACCCAGGGGGAAGGTACCGGGGAGCTGTTTTTT. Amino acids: CASSPLTQGEGTGELFF.

The CDR3 DNA reads as TGCGCCAGCAGCTTGGGGACAGGGGCCACTGAAGCTTTCTTT. Translated, it gives CASSLGTGATEAFF. This chain joins TRBV5-1 and TRBJ1-1, with 9 bases lining up with TRBD1. After removal of 0 bases from V and 4 bases from J, the junction contained 1 base not matched to a gene. Germline CDR1 and CDR2: SGHRS and YFSETQ. This CDR3 comprises 14 residues. Full variable domain (missing parts from reference TRBV5-1 and TRBJ1-1): KAGVTQTPRYLIKTRGQQVTLSCSPISGHRSVSWYQQTPGQGLQFLFEYFSETQRNKGNFPGRFSGRQFSNSRSEMNVSTLELGDSALYLCASSLGTGATEAFFGQGTRLTVV.

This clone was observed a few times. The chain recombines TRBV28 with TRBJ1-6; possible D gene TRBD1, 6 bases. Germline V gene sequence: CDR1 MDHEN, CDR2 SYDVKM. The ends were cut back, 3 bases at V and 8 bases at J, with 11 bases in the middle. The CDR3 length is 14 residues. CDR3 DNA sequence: TGTGCCAGCAGTTTCCCAGGGGATCATTCACCCCTCCACTTT. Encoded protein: CASSFPGDHSPLHF.

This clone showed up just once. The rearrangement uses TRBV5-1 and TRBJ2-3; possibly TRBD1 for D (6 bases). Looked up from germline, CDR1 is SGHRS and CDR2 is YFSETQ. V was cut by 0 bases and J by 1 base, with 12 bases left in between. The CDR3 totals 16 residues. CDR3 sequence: CASSLDLGARTDTQYF. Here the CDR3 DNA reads TGCGCCAGCAGCTTGGATTTGGGGGCCCGCACAGATACGCAGTATTTT.

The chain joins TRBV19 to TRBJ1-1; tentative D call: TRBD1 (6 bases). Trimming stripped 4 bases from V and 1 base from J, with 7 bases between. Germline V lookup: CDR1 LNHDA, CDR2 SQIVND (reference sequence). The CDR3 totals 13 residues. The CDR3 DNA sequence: TGTGCCAGTAGTAGGACAGCGAACACTGAAGCTTTCTTT. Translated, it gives CASSRTANTEAFF.

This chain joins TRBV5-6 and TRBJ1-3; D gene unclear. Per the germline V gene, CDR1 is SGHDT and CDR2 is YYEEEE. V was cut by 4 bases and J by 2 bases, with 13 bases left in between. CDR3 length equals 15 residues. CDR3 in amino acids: CASSTRGRAGNTIYF. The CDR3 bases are TGTGCCAGCAGCACCCGGGGTAGGGCTGGAAACACCATATATTTT. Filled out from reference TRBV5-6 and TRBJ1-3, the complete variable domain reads DAGVTQSPTHLIKTRGQQVTLRCSPKSGHDTVSWYQQALGQGPQFIFQYYEEEERQRGNFPDRFSGHQFPNYSSELNVNALLLGDSALYLCASSTRGRAGNTIYFGEGSWLTVV.

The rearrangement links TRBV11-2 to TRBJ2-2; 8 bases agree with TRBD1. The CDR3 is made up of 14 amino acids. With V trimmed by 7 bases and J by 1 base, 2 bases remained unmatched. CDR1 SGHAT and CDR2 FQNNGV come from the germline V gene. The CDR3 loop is CASNGQGNTGELFF. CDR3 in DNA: TGTGCCAGCAATGGACAGGGGAACACCGGGGAGCTGTTTTTT. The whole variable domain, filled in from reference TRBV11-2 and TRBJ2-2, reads EAGVAQSPRYKIIEKRQSVAFWCNPISGHATLYWYQQILGQGPKLLIQFQNNGVVDDSQLPKDRFSAERLKGVDSTLKIQPAKLEDSAVYLCASNGQGNTGELFFGEGSRLTVL.

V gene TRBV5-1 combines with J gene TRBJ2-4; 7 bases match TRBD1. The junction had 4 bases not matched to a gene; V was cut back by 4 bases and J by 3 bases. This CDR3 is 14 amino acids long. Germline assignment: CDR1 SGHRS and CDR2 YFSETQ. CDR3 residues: CASSPRDSKNIQYF. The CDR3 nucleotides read TGCGCCAGCAGCCCCCGGGACAGCAAAAACATTCAGTACTTC.

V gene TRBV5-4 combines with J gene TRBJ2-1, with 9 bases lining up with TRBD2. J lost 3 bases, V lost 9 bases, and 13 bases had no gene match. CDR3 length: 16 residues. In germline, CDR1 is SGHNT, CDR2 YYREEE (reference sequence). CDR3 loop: CAIRPAGGLNYNEQFF. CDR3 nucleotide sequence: TGTGCCATCCGCCCGGCGGGGGGGCTTAACTACAATGAGCAGTTCTTC.

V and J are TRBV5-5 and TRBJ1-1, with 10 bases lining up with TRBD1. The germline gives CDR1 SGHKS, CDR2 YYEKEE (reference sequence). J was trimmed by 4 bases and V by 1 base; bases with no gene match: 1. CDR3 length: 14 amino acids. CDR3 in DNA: TGTGCCAGCAGCTTGTGGGACAGGGGCACTGAAGCTTTCTTT. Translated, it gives CASSLWDRGTEAFF.

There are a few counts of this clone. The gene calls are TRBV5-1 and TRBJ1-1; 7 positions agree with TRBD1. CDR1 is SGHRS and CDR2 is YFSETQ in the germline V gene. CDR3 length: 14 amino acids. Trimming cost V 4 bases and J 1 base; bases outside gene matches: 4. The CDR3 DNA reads TGCGCCAGCAGCCCGGGACAGCCGAACACTGAAGCTTTCTTT. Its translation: CASSPGQPNTEAFF.

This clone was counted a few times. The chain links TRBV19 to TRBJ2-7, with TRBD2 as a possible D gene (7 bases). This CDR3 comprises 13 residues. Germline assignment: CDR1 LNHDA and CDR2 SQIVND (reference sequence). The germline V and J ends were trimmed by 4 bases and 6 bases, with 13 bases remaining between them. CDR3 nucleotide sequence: TGTGCCAGTAGTAATAAGGGGGGGCTCGAGCAGTACTTC. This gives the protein CASSNKGGLEQYF.

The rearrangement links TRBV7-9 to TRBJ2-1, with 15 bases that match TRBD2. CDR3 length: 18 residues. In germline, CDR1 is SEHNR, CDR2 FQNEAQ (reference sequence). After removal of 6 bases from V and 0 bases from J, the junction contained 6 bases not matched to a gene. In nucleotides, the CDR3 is TGTGCCAGCAGAGACGGGACTAGCGGGGGGAGCTCCTACAATGAGCAGTTCTTC. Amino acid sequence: CASRDGTSGGSSYNEQFF.

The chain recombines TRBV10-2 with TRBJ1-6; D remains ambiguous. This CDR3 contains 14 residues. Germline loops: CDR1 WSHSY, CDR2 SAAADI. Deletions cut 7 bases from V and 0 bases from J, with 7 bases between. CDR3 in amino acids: CASMMSSYNSPLHF. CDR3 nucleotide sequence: TGCGCCAGCATGATGAGCTCCTATAATTCACCCCTCCACTTT.